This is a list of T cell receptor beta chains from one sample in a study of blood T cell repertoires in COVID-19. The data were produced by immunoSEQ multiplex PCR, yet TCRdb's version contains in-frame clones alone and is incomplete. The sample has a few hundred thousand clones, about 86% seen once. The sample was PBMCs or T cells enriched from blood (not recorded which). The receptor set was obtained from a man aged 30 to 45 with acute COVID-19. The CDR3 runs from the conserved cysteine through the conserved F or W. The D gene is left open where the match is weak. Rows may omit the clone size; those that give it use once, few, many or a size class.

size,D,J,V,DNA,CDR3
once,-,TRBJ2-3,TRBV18,TGTGCCAGCTCACGTCTAGCGACAGATACGCAGTATTTT,CASSRLATDTQYF
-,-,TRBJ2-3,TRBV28,TGTGCCAGCGACGACAACACAGATACGCAGTATTTT,CASDDNTDTQYF
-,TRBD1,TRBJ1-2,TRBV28,TGTGCCAGCAGTTTTTCAGGCGGACAGGGCATCTATGGCTACACCTTC,CASSFSGGQGIYGYTF
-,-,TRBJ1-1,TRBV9,TGTGCCAGCAGCGTAGCCTTGGCAGGGATTCCCGACACTGAAGCTTTCTTT,CASSVALAGIPDTEAFF
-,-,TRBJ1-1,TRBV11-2,TGTGCCAGCAGCCGTCTCGTAAACAGCATCTCGTCCACTGAAGCTTTCTTT,CASSRLVNSISSTEAFF
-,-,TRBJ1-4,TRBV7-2,TGTGCCAGCAGCTTACCGGGGGAGGCTGAAAAACTGTTTTTT,CASSLPGEAEKLFF
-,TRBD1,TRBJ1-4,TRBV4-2,TGTGCCAGCAGCCAGAGGACAGGCCCATCAACTAATGAAAAACTGTTTTTT,CASSQRTGPSTNEKLFF
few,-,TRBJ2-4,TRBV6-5,TGTGCCAGCAGTTACTCTAGGGAGATTGGCAAAAACATTCAGTACTTC,CASSYSREIGKNIQYF
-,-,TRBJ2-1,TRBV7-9,TGTGCCAGCAGCTCCCCGGGCAGGGGCACCTACAATGAGCAGTTCTTC,CASSSPGRGTYNEQFF
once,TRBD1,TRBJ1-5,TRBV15,TGTGCCACCAGCAGGGGAGGGTTAACGGGACAGGGGTCGGGTCAGCCCCAGCATTTT,CATSRGGLTGQGSGQPQHF
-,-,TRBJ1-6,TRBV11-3,TGTGCCAGCAGCCAAACCCCAGGGTCGCCTTCACCCCTCCACTTT,CASSQTPGSPSPLHF
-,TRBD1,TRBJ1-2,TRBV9,TGTGCCAGCAGCGTAGGGGGGACAGGGCTCACCTATGGCTACACCTTC,CASSVGGTGLTYGYTF
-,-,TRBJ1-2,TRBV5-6,TGTGCCAGCACTGAGGGGGTTAACTATGGCTACACCTTC,CASTEGVNYGYTF
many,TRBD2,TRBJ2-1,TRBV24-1,TGTGCCACCAGTGACCCGACTAGCGGGAGTTCTGGCAATGAGCAGTTCTTC,CATSDPTSGSSGNEQFF
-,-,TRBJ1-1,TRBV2,TGTGCCACCTCGAGAGAAGCGAACACTGAAGCTTTCTTT,CATSREANTEAFF
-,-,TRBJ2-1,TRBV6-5,TGTGCCAGCGTTATGAAGGAGAATGAGCAGTTCTTC,CASVMKENEQFF
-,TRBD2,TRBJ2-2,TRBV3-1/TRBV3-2,TGTGCCAGCAGCCCTAGACTAGCGGGTCCTACCGGGGAGCTGTTTTTT,CASSPRLAGPTGELFF
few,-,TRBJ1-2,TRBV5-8,TGTGCCAGCAGCCATCAACAGGGAATTTATGGCTACACCTTC,CASSHQQGIYGYTF
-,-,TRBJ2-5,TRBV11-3,TGTGCCAGCAGCTTAGTAGTAGCCGGGGGACAAGAGACCCAGTACTTC,CASSLVVAGGQETQYF
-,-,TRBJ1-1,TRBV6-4,TGTGCCAGCAGTGACTCGAGGTCCGGGTACACTGAAGCTTTCTTT,CASSDSRSGYTEAFF
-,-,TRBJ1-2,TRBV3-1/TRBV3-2,TGTGCCAGCAGCCAAGGTATTACAGAGCGGGGCTACACCTTC,CASSQGITERGYTF
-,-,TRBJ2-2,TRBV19,TGTGCCAGTAGTATTAGGACTGGGATCACCGGGGAGCTGTTTTTT,CASSIRTGITGELFF
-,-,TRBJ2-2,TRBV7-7,TGTGCCAGCAGCTCGCAAGGGGTCCGGACCGGGGAGCTGTTTTTT,CASSSQGVRTGELFF
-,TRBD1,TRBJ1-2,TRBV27,TGTGCCAGCAGCAAAAACGACAGGGTATATGGCTACACCTTC,CASSKNDRVYGYTF
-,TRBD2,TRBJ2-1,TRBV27,TGTGCCAGCAGTTTAGCGGGGGGGCCCCCCAATGAGCAGTTCTTC,CASSLAGGPPNEQFF
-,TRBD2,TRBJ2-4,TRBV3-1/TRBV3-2,TGTGCCAGCAGCCCGGGGGGCAAAAACATTCAGTACTTC,CASSPGGKNIQYF
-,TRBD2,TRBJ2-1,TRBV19,TGTGCCAGTAGTGGGTCAACTAGCGGGCTTTCCTACAATGAGCAGTTCTTC,CASSGSTSGLSYNEQFF
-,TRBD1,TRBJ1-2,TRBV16,TGTGCCAGCAGCCTTCGGACAGGGGGATCCTGGAGCTACACCTTC,CASSLRTGGSWSYTF
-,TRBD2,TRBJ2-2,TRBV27,TGTGCCAGCAGTTTACAGGCGGGAGCGGTGGAGCTGTTTTTT,CASSLQAGAVELFF
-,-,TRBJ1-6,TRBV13,TGTGCCAGCAGCTTCCCGGGAGATTCACCCCTCCACTTT,CASSFPGDSPLHF
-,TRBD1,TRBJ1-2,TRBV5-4,TGTGCCAGCAGCCCTCTGACAGGGGTAACCCTCAACTATGGCTACACCTTC,CASSPLTGVTLNYGYTF
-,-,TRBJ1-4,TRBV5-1,TGCGCCAGCAGCCTGTACAGGGCCTTTGGCGAAAAACTGTTTTTT,CASSLYRAFGEKLFF
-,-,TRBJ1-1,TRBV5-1,TGTGCCAGCAGCTTGAACAGGGAGCGGAGAGCTTTCTTT,CASSLNRERRAFF
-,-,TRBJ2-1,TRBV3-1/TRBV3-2,TGTGCCAGCAGCCAAGATTATGGGGGAGGCGAGCAGTTCTTC,CASSQDYGGGEQFF
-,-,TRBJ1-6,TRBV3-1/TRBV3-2,TGTGCCAGCAGCCGCGGGGACGGGTCCCGTAATTCACCCCTCCACTTT,CASSRGDGSRNSPLHF